One and the same sample provided the 25 T cell receptor beta chains below, sequenced in a study of TET2 disruption in CD19-targeted CAR T cells. TCRdb keeps only in-frame clones here, not all; method: immunoSEQ multiplex PCR. In all, the sample yields around 27,000 clones. Indicated treatment: autologous CTL019 cells: CD19 CAR with 4-1BB and CD3 zeta domains. Antigen specificity for these receptors is unknown. The starting material was CD8- CAR+ T cells sorted from cultured blood T cells, obtained for CD19 CAR T cell therapy. Subset here: CD8-negative CAR-positive T cells from the infusion product. The source is a man aged 70 or older with chronic lymphocytic leukemia.

Note on this clone: The read ends 3 residues before the CDR3 terminus; that terminus is restored from the germline J gene. The V gene is TRBV20-1, the J gene TRBJ2-5, with a weak D call TRBD2 (5 bases). In germline, CDR1 is DFQATT, CDR2 SNEGSKA (reference sequence). Between the trimmed V and J ends, which lost 3 bases and 4 bases, there was a span of 15 bases. CDR3 length: 14 residues. The DNA read from the CDR3 is TGCAGTGCTAGCCTCCCCCCGGGGATAGAGACC. Protein product: CSASLPPGIET. The entire CDR3 protein reads CSASLPPGIETQYF.

Worth noting for this clone: Coverage ceases 3 residues before the CDR3 finishes, and the germline J gene fills in the end. V is TRBV23-1 and J is TRBJ1-4; no reliable D call. TRBV23-1 is annotated as an ORF whose role is uncertain. V shed 2 bases and J shed 4 bases, with 17 bases lying between them. This CDR3 comprises 17 residues. The sequenced part of the CDR3 DNA is TGCGCCAGCAGTCAAAAGGTGGCAGCAACTAATAATGAAAAA. It encodes CASSQKVAATNNEK. The entire CDR3 is CASSQKVAATNNEKLFF.

Worth noting for this clone: Sequence at one end of the junction differs from germline and may be a read error. The same CDR3 is also encoded by other DNA sequences in this sample. CDR3 DNA (partial): TGTGCCAGCAGCTTGGTCCTAACAGGAAACACT. This codes for CASSLVLTGNT. The whole CDR3 reads CASSLVLTGNTIYF. The V and J genes are TRBV5-6 and TRBJ1-3, with D tentatively TRBD1 (5 bases). The DNA ends 3 residues before the CDR3 does, and the rest of the CDR3 is filled in from the germline J gene. Looked up from germline, CDR1 is SGHDT and CDR2 is YYEEEE. The CDR3 length is 14 residues.

Of note for this clone: The read stops 3 residues short of the end of the CDR3; the missing end is completed from the germline J gene. The chain uses TRBV2 and TRBJ2-7, with a tentative D call TRBD1 (6 bases). Germline CDR1 SNHLY, CDR2 FYNNEI. V was cut by 6 bases and J by 2 bases, with 11 bases left in between. The CDR3 runs to 13 residues. CDR3 sequence reads: CASRGTQTYEQYF. The CDR3 bases that were read are TGTGCCAGCAGGGGGACACAAACCTACGAG.

Worth noting for this clone: The junction departs from germline at one end; a sequencing error may be responsible. The read falls 3 residues short of the CDR3 end, and the missing part is taken from the germline J gene. This specimen includes other DNA sequences encoding the same CDR3. J is TRBJ1-3 and V is TRBV30; D possibly corresponds to TRBD1 (6 bases). This CDR3 comprises 15 residues. Looked up from germline, CDR1 is GTSNPN and CDR2 is SVGIG (reference sequence). The covered CDR3 bases are TGTGCCTGGAGTGTATTTAGAGGGGGTGGAAACACT. It encodes CAWSVFRGGGNT. The entire CDR3 protein is CAWSVFRGGGNTIYF.

Remarks on this clone: Coverage ceases 3 residues before the CDR3 finishes, and the germline J gene fills in the end. This chain joins TRBV28 and TRBJ1-2, with D hard to call. Germline V gives CDR1 MDHEN, CDR2 SYDVKM. V gave up 4 bases and J gave up 3 bases, with 9 bases separating them. This CDR3 comprises 13 residues. CDR3 residues: CASSSGQDYGYTF. The sequenced part of the CDR3 DNA is TGTGCCAGCAGTTCCGGTCAGGACTATGGC.

CDR3 region: CASSSGGRNQPQHF. Incomplete CDR3 DNA: TGTGCCAGCAGCTCAGGGGGCAGGAATCAGCCC. The chain combines TRBV28 with TRBJ1-5; TRBD1 matches at 8 bases. The CDR3 extends 3 residues past the end of the read, so its final part is completed from the germline J gene. Germline CDR1 MDHEN, CDR2 SYDVKM. The CDR3 covers 14 residues. V gave up 6 bases and J gave up 4 bases; unmatched junction bases: 5. The whole variable domain, remainder taken from reference TRBV28 and TRBJ1-5, is DVKVTQSSRYLVKRTGEKVFLECVQDMDHENMFWYRQDPGLGLRLIYFSYDVKMKEKGDIPEGYSVSREKKERFSLILESASTNQTSMYLCASSSGGRNQPQHFGDGTRLSIL.

About this clone itself: The CDR3 end lies 3 residues beyond the end of the read and is filled in from the germline J gene. The V call is TRBV27, the J call TRBJ2-1, with 12 bases that match TRBD2. This CDR3 has 17 amino acids. Germline V CDR1 and CDR2: MNHEY, SMNVEV (reference sequence). After removal of 1 base from V and 4 bases from J, the junction contained 5 bases not matched to a gene. The CDR3 is CASSLLTSGGHYNEQFF. Partial CDR3 DNA: TGTGCCAGCAGTTTATTGACTAGCGGGGGCCATTACAATGAG.

Note on this clone: The observed sequence ends 3 residues before the CDR3 terminus, with the missing tail filled in from the germline J gene. This chain connects TRBV24-1 to TRBJ2-3, with 7 bases aligning to TRBD1. Germline-derived CDR1 and CDR2 are KGHDR and SFDVKD. Unmatched junction bases numbered 9, after V lost 4 bases and J lost 6 bases. The CDR3 totals 15 residues. This CDR3 reads CATSDSKQGTDTQYF. The sequenced CDR3 bases are TGTGCCACCAGTGACTCGAAACAGGGGACGGATACG.

As to this clone: From the germline J gene comes the end of the CDR3, since the read stops 3 residues before it. The chain carries TRBV18 and TRBJ1-2; 10 bases map to TRBD1. CDR3 length: 14 amino acids. The germline CDR1 and CDR2 sequences are KGHSH and LQKENI. The CDR3 bases that were read are TGTGCCAGCTCACCCAGGACAGGGGGAAATGAA. Translated, it gives CASSPRTGGNE. In full, the CDR3 reads CASSPRTGGNEYTF.

Concerning this clone: The read ends 3 residues before the CDR3 terminus; that terminus is restored from the germline J gene. The rearrangement joins TRBV5-4 to TRBJ1-4, with 7 nucleotides matching TRBD1. Germline CDR1 is SGHNT and CDR2 is YYREEE (reference sequence). CDR3 length equals 14 residues. The J segment lost 5 bases and the V segment lost 4 bases, leaving 5 bases of the junction unmatched. The sequenced part of the CDR3 DNA is TGTGCCAGCAGCCGACCGGGACAGAATGAAAAA. It translates to CASSRPGQNEK. The whole CDR3 protein is CASSRPGQNEKLFF.

With respect to this clone: Additional DNA sequences in this sample encode the identical CDR3. CDR3 loop: CASSFGGAMGDTQYF. The covered CDR3 bases are TGTGCCAGCAGCTTTGGGGGGGCGATGGGAGATACG. The gene calls are TRBV5-8 and TRBJ2-3, with D perhaps matching TRBD2 (7 bases). Read coverage stops 3 residues before the CDR3 terminus; the germline J gene supplies the remainder. The ends were cut back, 2 bases at V and 5 bases at J, with 15 bases in the middle. This CDR3 has 15 amino acids. Germline V lookup: CDR1 SGHTS, CDR2 YDEGEE.

With respect to this clone: The CDR3 end is not reached by the read, which stops 3 residues before it; the germline J gene fills it in. Other nucleotide sequences from this sample produce the same CDR3. The chain is built from TRBV7-2 and TRBJ1-5; 7 bases fit TRBD1. Germline CDR1 SGHTA, CDR2 FQGNSA. CDR3 size: 15 residues. V shed 5 bases, J shed 4 bases, and the junction held 8 bases outside the gene matches. The sequenced part of the CDR3 DNA is TGTGCCAGCAGCGCTCGGTGGGGACAGAATCAGCCC. This gives the protein CASSARWGQNQP. The whole CDR3 sequence is CASSARWGQNQPQHF.

With respect to this clone: Read data end 3 residues before the CDR3 end; the end is taken from the germline J gene. The J gene is TRBJ2-4, the V gene TRBV28, with 10 nucleotides matching TRBD1. The CDR3 has 15 amino acids. Germline values: CDR1 MDHEN, CDR2 SYDVKM. The CDR3 spells CASVLTGGSAQPQYF. The CDR3 DNA, read in part, is TGTGCCAGCGTCCTGACAGGGGGCTCGGCTCAGCCT.

As concerns this clone: Read data end 3 residues before the CDR3 end; the end is taken from the germline J gene. This sequence joins TRBV20-1 and TRBJ2-7; 8 positions match TRBD1. The CDR3 is 13 residues long. Germline loops: CDR1 DFQATT, CDR2 SNEGSKA (reference sequence). Trimming removed 3 bases from V and 4 bases from J; junction bases left unmatched: 5. The CDR3 DNA, read in part, is TGCAGTGCTAGTCCGCAGGGGGCTTACGAG. It specifies CSASPQGAYE. The whole CDR3 is CSASPQGAYEQYF.

As regards this clone: The read ends 3 residues early relative to the CDR3; the germline J gene fills the gap. This rearrangement joins TRBV7-2 to TRBJ1-5, with D possibly TRBD1 on 5 matching bases. V gave up 5 bases and J gave up 6 bases, with 8 bases separating them. The CDR3 sequence is 12 residues long. Germline V gene sequence: CDR1 SGHTA, CDR2 FQGNSA. The CDR3 spells CASSAGGQPQHF. The covered CDR3 bases are TGTGCCAGCAGCGCGGGGGGTCAGCCC.

With respect to this clone: The CDR3 goes on 3 residues after the read ends, and that part is filled in from the germline J gene. This sequence joins TRBV20-1 and TRBJ1-1; D gene ambiguous. This CDR3 has 14 residues. V dropped 0 bases and J dropped 0 bases, with 8 bases sitting between them. CDR1 and CDR2 from the germline V gene are DFQATT and SNEGSKA (reference sequence). The covered CDR3 bases are TGCAGTGCTAGAGATGCGAGAATGAACACTGAA. Translation: CSARDARMNTE. The full-length CDR3 reads as CSARDARMNTEAFF.

This CDR3 is CASSGGTGTVDEQYF. The CDR3 DNA, read in part, is TGTGCCAGCAGCGGGGGGACAGGGACAGTAGACGAG. This chain links TRBV5-4 with TRBJ2-7; 9 positions agree with TRBD1. The CDR3 end lies 3 residues beyond the end of the read and is filled in from the germline J gene. CDR1 is SGHNT, CDR2 YYREEE, per germline (reference sequence). The CDR3 is 15 residues long. With 4 bases clipped from V and 5 bases from J, the junction kept 10 bases outside the gene matches.

Frequency places this clone as medium-sized (0.01 to 0.1%). With the read ending 3 residues before the CDR3 end, the germline J gene is used to fill in that end. The V call is TRBV29-1, the J call TRBJ1-4; 9 nucleotides align to TRBD1. CDR3 length: 14 amino acids. V gave up 5 bases and J gave up 5 bases; unmatched junction bases: 6. Germline loops: CDR1 SQVTM, CDR2 ANQGSEA. Incomplete CDR3 DNA: TGCAGCGTTCGGACAGGGGTTCAGAATGAAAAA. Protein sequence: CSVRTGVQNEK. The CDR3 reads in full as CSVRTGVQNEKLFF.

Turning to this clone: The junction departs from the called germline gene at one end, perhaps through a read error. This sample includes further DNA sequences coding for the same CDR3. CDR3: CASSQQGVAGNTIYF. The part of the CDR3 DNA that was read is TGCGCCAGCAGCCAACAGGGAGTGGCTGGAAACACT. The chain combines TRBV4-1 with TRBJ1-3; the D gene is possibly TRBD1 (5 bases). The observed sequence ends 3 residues before the CDR3 terminus, with the missing tail filled in from the germline J gene. Germline loops: CDR1 MGHRA, CDR2 YSYEKL. The CDR3 covers 15 residues.

Worth noting for this clone: The sequence runs out 3 residues before the end of the CDR3; the remainder is reconstructed from the germline J gene. The rearrangement links TRBV5-4 to TRBJ1-1, with 12 nucleotides matching TRBD1. Germline V CDR1 and CDR2: SGHNT, YYREEE (reference sequence). The CDR3 sequence is 14 residues long. CDR3 sequence: CASSLSGQGASAFF. Partial CDR3 DNA: TGTGCCAGCAGCTTGTCGGGACAGGGGGCATCA.

A remark on this clone: From the germline J gene comes the end of the CDR3, since the read stops 3 residues before it. The V call is TRBV7-2, the J call TRBJ1-2, with a possible D match to TRBD1 (5 bases). The CDR3 loop spans 13 amino acids. Germline-derived CDR1 and CDR2 are SGHTA and FQGNSA. CDR3 sequence: CASSFADSNDYTF. CDR3 DNA (partial): TGTGCCAGCAGTTTCGCTGACAGTAATGAC.

Details on this clone: Read data end 3 residues before the CDR3 end; the end is taken from the germline J gene. This sequence joins TRBV5-1 and TRBJ2-5; 7 bases are a match to TRBD2. With 5 bases clipped from V and 4 bases from J, the junction kept 11 bases outside the gene matches. CDR1 SGHRS and CDR2 YFSETQ come from the germline V gene. The CDR3 contains 15 residues. Incomplete CDR3 DNA: TGCGCCAGCAGGAGGGACGGGGGAGGGAGAGAGACC. As protein: CASRRDGGGRET. Given in full, the CDR3 is CASRRDGGGRETQYF.

Notes on this clone: The read ends 3 residues early relative to the CDR3; the germline J gene fills the gap. V usage is TRBV18 and J usage is TRBJ1-1; the match to TRBD1 covers 8 bases. Germline lookup yields CDR1 KGHSH and CDR2 LQKENI. This CDR3 comprises 13 residues. The CDR3 DNA, read in part, is TGTGCCAGCACGGGACAGGACCAAGAGACC. Protein product: CASTGQDQET. The whole CDR3 protein reads CASTGQDQETAFF.

A word on this clone: The read terminates 3 residues ahead of where the CDR3 ends, so the germline J gene completes it. This specimen includes other DNA sequences encoding the same CDR3. The chain has TRBV20-1 and TRBJ1-3; 7 nucleotides align to TRBD1. From germline, CDR1 is DFQATT and CDR2 SNEGSKA (reference sequence). This CDR3 has 17 residues. The V and J ends lost 0 bases and 2 bases, in that order; junction bases with no gene match: 10. The CDR3 sequence: CSARDPLRQGAGNTIYF. Incomplete CDR3 DNA: TGCAGTGCTAGAGATCCACTCCGGCAGGGGGCTGGAAACACC.